The rows below give T cell receptor beta chains drawn from one sample of a study of CD8 T cells in ankylosing spondylitis. TCRdb reprocessed the 5' RACE reads with MiXCR, giving one entry per CDR3 protein. The data show some 150,000 distinct CDR3 sequences, with roughly 44% seen just once and approximately 14% held by the top ten. Sequencing was performed on synovial fluid, either unsorted or a sorted T cell fraction (not recorded which). These receptors were taken from a male donor with ankylosing spondylitis. Both conserved end residues are part of each CDR3. A D gene is named only where the DNA matches it firmly. Clone size is not always given. Where it is, it says once, few, many or a class for expanded clones.

d_call	clone_size	v_call	j_call	cdr3_aa	cdr3_nt
TRBD1	few	TRBV28	TRBJ2-1	CASSSDRGSPLLGNNEQFF	TGTGCCAGCAGTTCGGACAGGGGGAGCCCCCTCCTTGGAAACAATGAGCAGTTCTTC
NA	NA	TRBV28	TRBJ2-1	CASSLLGEVVYNEQFF	TGTGCCAGCAGTTTATTAGGGGAGGTTGTCTACAATGAGCAGTTCTTC
NA	NA	TRBV5-1	TRBJ2-2	CASSSAGPGELFF	TGCGCCAGCAGCTCGGCAGGGCCCGGGGAGCTGTTTTTT
NA	NA	TRBV28	TRBJ1-5	CASSWLGLLRQPQHF	TGTGCCAGCAGTTGGTTGGGGCTGCTCAGGCAGCCCCAGCATTTT
TRBD1	NA	TRBV7-3	TRBJ2-7	CASSPGQGEGEQYF	TGTGCCAGCAGCCCAGGACAGGGAGAAGGCGAGCAGTACTTC
NA	few	TRBV4-3	TRBJ2-1	CASSQGAGDPYNEQFF	TGCGCCAGCAGCCAAGGGGCAGGGGACCCTTACAATGAGCAGTTCTTC
TRBD1	NA	TRBV7-9	TRBJ1-4	CASSTTGGTNEKLFF	TGTGCCAGCAGCACCACAGGGGGCACTAATGAAAAACTGTTTTTT
NA	NA	TRBV12-3/TRBV12-4	TRBJ2-2	CASRPEVDRTGELFF	TGTGCCAGCAGACCCGAGGTAGATCGCACCGGGGAGCTGTTTTTT
TRBD2	NA	TRBV11-1	TRBJ2-1	CASSSAGGRNEQFF	TGTGCCAGCAGCTCAGCGGGAGGCCGCAATGAGCAGTTCTTC
NA	NA	TRBV6-2/TRBV6-3	TRBJ2-5	CASSPGINLQETQYF	TGTGCCAGCAGCCCCGGGATAAACCTCCAAGAGACCCAGTACTTC
NA	NA	TRBV7-2	TRBJ1-5	CASSFEGIYSNQPQHF	TGTGCCAGCAGCTTCGAGGGGATCTATAGCAATCAGCCCCAGCATTTT
NA	NA	TRBV6-1	TRBJ1-2	CASSPRRKYGYTF	TGTGCCAGCAGCCCGCGTAGGAAGTATGGCTACACCTTC
TRBD2	NA	TRBV7-8	TRBJ2-5	CASSLPTSGRGGVETQYF	TGTGCCAGCAGCCTTCCGACTAGCGGGAGAGGGGGTGTAGAGACCCAGTACTTC
NA	NA	TRBV2	TRBJ1-2	CASSEVGTYGYTF	TGTGCCAGCAGTGAGGTCGGAACCTATGGCTACACCTTC
TRBD2	few	TRBV4-3	TRBJ2-7	CASSQDTGTSYEQYF	TGCGCCAGCAGCCAAGATACCGGGACTAGCTACGAGCAGTACTTC
NA	few	TRBV21-1	TRBJ1-1	CASSKVPPRGTTEAFF	TGTGCCAGCAGCAAAGTTCCTCCTCGGGGGACCACTGAAGCTTTCTTT
TRBD1	NA	TRBV29-1	TRBJ2-5	CSVGGQGTKETQYF	TGCAGCGTTGGGGGACAGGGGACCAAAGAGACCCAGTACTTC
NA	NA	TRBV19	TRBJ1-2	CATPDGRGVGYTF	TGTGCCACCCCAGACGGCAGGGGCGTCGGCTACACCTTC
NA	NA	TRBV7-3	TRBJ2-3	CASSSGHSDTQYF	TGTGCCAGCAGCTCCGGACACTCAGATACGCAGTATTTT
NA	NA	TRBV13	TRBJ2-5	CASSSASTQESAQYF	TGTGCCAGCAGCTCGGCTAGCACCCAAGAGAGTGCCCAGTACTTC
TRBD1	NA	TRBV12-3/TRBV12-4	TRBJ1-2	CASSFPGQGSYGYTF	TGTGCCAGCAGTTTTCCGGGACAGGGGTCCTATGGCTACACCTTC
NA	NA	TRBV11-2	TRBJ1-2	CASSLVLGLPNYGYTF	TGTGCCAGCAGCTTAGTTTTAGGGTTGCCTAACTATGGCTACACCTTC
TRBD2	NA	TRBV12-3/TRBV12-4	TRBJ2-1	CASSGTSGYNEQFF	TGTGCCAGCAGTGGGACTAGCGGGTACAATGAGCAGTTCTTC
NA	many	TRBV12-3/TRBV12-4	TRBJ2-1	CASSFNYNEQFF	TGTGCCAGCAGTTTTAACTACAATGAGCAGTTCTTC
NA	NA	TRBV4-1	TRBJ2-1	CASSQDIWVLYNEQFF	TGCGCCAGCAGCCAAGATATCTGGGTTCTCTACAATGAGCAGTTCTTC
TRBD1	NA	TRBV5-1	TRBJ2-1	CASSLEQGLLGNEQFF	TGCGCCAGCAGCTTGGAACAGGGGTTGTTGGGCAATGAGCAGTTCTTC
TRBD1	few	TRBV12-3/TRBV12-4	TRBJ1-1	CASSFFWPGQVVSPFGTEAFF	TGTGCCAGCAGTTTCTTTTGGCCGGGACAGGTCGTCTCCCCCTTCGGCACTGAAGCTTTCTTT
NA	once	TRBV27	TRBJ2-3	CASSLLPRGRSTDTQYF	TGTGCCAGCAGCTTACTACCTCGGGGACGGAGCACAGATACGCAGTATTTT
NA	NA	TRBV24-1	TRBJ2-2	CATSDSGDGFTGELFF	TGTGCCACCAGTGATTCCGGGGACGGCTTCACCGGGGAGCTGTTTTTT
NA	few	TRBV10-3	TRBJ1-5	CAISESNGAGGSNQPQHF	TGTGCCATCAGTGAGTCGAACGGGGCGGGGGGTAGCAATCAGCCCCAGCATTTT
NA	NA	TRBV15	TRBJ1-1	CATSRLLLNTEAFF	TGTGCCACCAGCAGGCTATTATTGAACACTGAAGCTTTCTTT
NA	few	TRBV20-1	TRBJ1-5	CSARVAGNQPQHF	TGCAGTGCTAGAGTGGCAGGGAATCAGCCCCAGCATTTT
TRBD1	NA	TRBV28	TRBJ2-7	CASNLRDRGPACHEQYF	TGTGCCAGCAACCTCCGGGACAGGGGGCCCGCGTGTCACGAGCAGTACTTC
TRBD1	NA	TRBV7-4	TRBJ1-1	CASRPNRGRVAFF	TGTGCCAGCAGACCTAACAGGGGGCGCGTGGCTTTCTTT
TRBD1	NA	TRBV28	TRBJ1-1	CASSRRLRDRQAFF	TGTGCCAGCAGCCGACGACTCCGGGACAGACAAGCTTTCTTT
TRBD2	NA	TRBV3-1	TRBJ2-1	CASSQDLAGASYNEQFF	TGTGCCAGCAGCCAAGACCTAGCGGGAGCTTCCTACAATGAGCAGTTCTTC
TRBD2	NA	TRBV28	TRBJ2-1	CASSLFTSGTVNSEQFF	TGTGCCAGCAGCTTGTTCACTAGCGGGACAGTCAACTCTGAGCAGTTCTTC
NA	few	TRBV5-1	TRBJ2-5	CATQQETQYF	TGCGCCACCCAGCAAGAGACCCAGTACTTC
TRBD2	NA	TRBV5-1	TRBJ2-1	CASSFPRGYLAGEYNEQFF	TGCGCCAGCAGCTTCCCCCGGGGGTATTTAGCGGGGGAGTACAATGAGCAGTTCTTC
NA	once	TRBV9	TRBJ2-7	CASSGWGSYEQYF	TGTGCCAGCAGCGGGTGGGGCTCCTACGAGCAGTACTTC
NA	NA	TRBV4-1	TRBJ1-6	CASSYRPPNSPLHF	TGCGCCAGCAGCTACAGGCCCCCTAATTCACCCCTCCACTTT
NA	NA	TRBV4-2	TRBJ1-6	CASSQAPTGPSSYNSPLHF	TGTGCCAGCAGCCAAGCACCCACAGGGCCTAGCTCCTATAATTCACCCCTCCACTTT